One T cell receptor (beta chain) is described in this entry. Its target is unknown. This sample is drawn from a study of post-analysis software for immune sequencing data. Regarding the study as a whole: The study found TRBV5-6, TRBV5-1 and TRBV20-1 among a few TRBV segments more frequent in patients than controls. The study found significantly lower normalized Chao1 diversity in multiple sclerosis patients than in controls.

Germline CDR1 is SGHRS and CDR2 is YFSETQ. This CDR3 comprises 15 residues. Deletions cut 2 bases from V and 1 base from J, with 10 bases between. cDNA libraries for TCR beta contained unique molecular identifiers. The source material, about 0.95 to 11 million T cells, gave rise to about 500,000 cDNA molecules. TCRdb redid the calling of the PCR reads with MiXCR, one entry per CDR3 protein. The sample has 550,000 to 700,000 distinct CDR3 sequences, 44% seen once. Source material: blood. This TCR came from a girl aged 10 to 17 with multiple sclerosis. The V gene is TRBV5-1, the J gene TRBJ2-1; tentative D call: TRBD2 (6 bases). The CDR3 coding sequence is TGCGCCAGCAGCTTCCAGGAGGGTTCCTACAATGAGCAGTTCTTC. Protein: CASSFQEGSYNEQFF.